These 30 T cell receptor beta chains originate from one sample sequenced in a study of T cell changes during pregnancy in multiple sclerosis. Sequenced by immunoSEQ multiplex PCR; TCRdb stores in-frame clones only, minus some. The sample contains approximately 32,000 clones, about nine tenths of which appear only once. Here the sequenced sample was peripheral blood, taken in the third trimester of pregnancy. Receptors were obtained from a female donor in good health, enrolled as a control in a pregnancy study.

The genes are TRBV19 and TRBJ1-5, with D possibly matching TRBD1 (6 bases). The CDR3 length is 15 residues. The V end lost 4 bases, the J end lost 3 bases, and 13 bases lay between the germline ends. CDR1 is LNHDA and CDR2 is SQIVND in the germline V gene (reference sequence). The CDR3 reads CASSTQGTTNQPQHF. The CDR3 DNA sequence: TGTGCCAGTAGTACCCAAGGGACAACCAATCAGCCCCAGCATTTT.

The V and J genes are TRBV19 and TRBJ2-3; D possibly corresponds to TRBD2 (6 bases). The germline gives CDR1 LNHDA, CDR2 SQIVND (reference sequence). This CDR3 contains 15 residues. V lost 4 bases and J lost 3, with 14 bases in between. CDR3 coding DNA: TGTGCCAGTAGTACCCAGGAGGGGTGGACAGATACGCAGTATTTT. It encodes CASSTQEGWTDTQYF.

The rearrangement uses TRBV9 and TRBJ2-7, with 7 bases aligning to TRBD1. The J segment lost 7 bases and the V segment lost 3 bases, leaving 7 bases of the junction unmatched. Germline values: CDR1 SGDLS, CDR2 YYNGEE. The CDR3 is made up of 13 amino acids. CDR3 residues: CASSETGTGEQYF. The CDR3 bases are TGTGCCAGCAGCGAGACAGGGACGGGGGAGCAGTACTTC.

The gene calls are TRBV30 and TRBJ2-7; tentatively, D is TRBD1 (5 bases). The CDR3 is 13 residues long. CDR1 and CDR2 (germline): GTSNPN, SVGIG (reference sequence). V was clipped by 5 bases and J by 2 bases, with 13 bases between them. The CDR3 DNA follows: TGTGCCTGGGACACAGGTTCAGCCTACGAGCAGTACTTC. Translated: CAWDTGSAYEQYF. The full variable domain, in which reference TRBV30 and TRBJ2-7 provide the parts outside the CDR3, is SQTIHQWPATLVQPVGSPLSLECTVEGTSNPNLYWYRQAAGRGLQLLFYSVGIGQISSEVPQNLSASRPQDRQFILSSKKLLLSDSGFYLCAWDTGSAYEQYFGPGTRLTVT.

The chain's CDR3 is CASSPPTGLAGQETQYF. The CDR3 coding sequence is TGTGCCAGCAGCCCCCCCACGGGGCTAGCGGGACAAGAGACCCAGTACTTC. V and J are TRBV7-9 and TRBJ2-5, with 9 positions matching TRBD2. This CDR3 spans 17 amino acids. The junction had 12 bases not matched to a gene; V was cut back by 5 bases and J by 2 bases. The V gene's germline CDR1 is SEHNR and CDR2 FQNEAQ (reference sequence).

The chain recombines TRBV7-9 with TRBJ2-7, with D possibly being TRBD1 (6 bases). This CDR3 has 17 residues. The V end was cut by 3 bases, the J end by 7 bases, with 25 bases between. In germline, CDR1 is SEHNR, CDR2 FQNEAQ (reference sequence). The CDR3 loop reads CASSFWGTGTLGWEQYF. The CDR3 nucleotides are TGTGCCAGCAGCTTTTGGGGAACAGGGACCTTGGGGTGGGAGCAGTACTTC.

This clone was found once. The rearrangement uses TRBV6-1 and TRBJ1-5, with 8 bases identical to TRBD1. V trimming: 6 bases; J trimming: 3 bases; junction bases outside the gene matches: 7. This CDR3 has 15 amino acids. The germline gives CDR1 MNHNS, CDR2 SASEGT. CDR3 protein: CASSTWTGYNQPQHF. CDR3 bases: TGTGCCAGCAGCACCTGGACAGGGTACAATCAGCCCCAGCATTTT.

This chain links TRBV12-5 with TRBJ2-1; possibly TRBD2 for D (5 bases). Deletions cut 7 bases from V and 2 bases from J, with 12 bases between. The CDR3 sequence is 14 residues long. CDR1 and CDR2 (germline): LGHNT, FRNRAP. The CDR3 nucleotides are TGTGCTAGTGTCAAACGGGGAACCTACAATGAGCAGTTCTTC. Protein: CASVKRGTYNEQFF.

This clone has just a few counts. This sample also contains other DNA sequences that code for the same CDR3. The chain couples TRBV5-1 to TRBJ1-1; a possible D gene is TRBD1 (6 bases). Germline V gene data show CDR1 as SGHRS and CDR2 as YFSETQ. The V gene lost 0 bases and the J gene lost 0 bases, with 6 bases spanning the gap. The length of the CDR3 is 14 residues. CDR3 nucleotide sequence: TGCGCCAGCAGCTTGGACAGGGTGAACACTGAAGCTTTCTTT. This gives the protein CASSLDRVNTEAFF.

This chain connects TRBV27 to TRBJ1-1; tentatively, D is TRBD1 (6 bases). The CDR3 has 13 amino acids. Germline V gene data show CDR1 as MNHEY and CDR2 as SMNVEV (reference sequence). V shed 4 bases and J shed 7 bases, with 13 bases lying between them. The CDR3 DNA sequence: TGTGCCAGCAGTTGGGGGAGGGGGTTTGAAGCTTTCTTT. It yields the protein CASSWGRGFEAFF.

The chain carries TRBV7-3 and TRBJ2-1; 8 nucleotides agree with TRBD2. This CDR3 spans 17 amino acids. The trim removed 2 bases at V and 2 bases at J, leaving 8 bases unmatched. Germline lookup yields CDR1 SGHTA and CDR2 FQGTGA. The CDR3 sequence is CASSLGSPSGPYNEQFF. CDR3 coding DNA: TGTGCCAGCAGCTTAGGTAGTCCTAGCGGGCCCTACAATGAGCAGTTCTTC. The full variable domain, with the rest looked up from reference TRBV7-3 and TRBJ2-1, is GAGVSQTPSNKVTEKGKYVELRCDPISGHTALYWYRQSLGQGPEFLIYFQGTGAADDSGLPNDRFFAVRPEGSVSTLKIQRTERGDSAVYLCASSLGSPSGPYNEQFFGPGTRLTVL.

The chain joins TRBV28 to TRBJ1-5; TRBD1 matches 9 bases. V lost 6 bases, J lost 6 bases, and 9 bases stayed unmatched. The CDR3 consists of 15 residues. The germline V gene has CDR1 MDHEN and CDR2 SYDVKM. CDR3 loop: CASSPTGGRAQPQHF. The CDR3 DNA reads as TGTGCCAGCAGCCCGACAGGGGGTCGTGCTCAGCCCCAGCATTTT.

J is TRBJ2-5 and V is TRBV27; 14 bases are shared with TRBD2. CDR1 is MNHEY and CDR2 is SMNVEV in the germline V gene (reference sequence). The CDR3 runs to 16 residues. The V and J ends lost 5 bases and 1 base, in that order; junction bases with no gene match: 3. The CDR3 loop reads CASSPGLAGAQETQYF. In DNA form, the CDR3 reads TGTGCCAGCAGTCCGGGACTAGCGGGGGCCCAAGAGACCCAGTACTTC.

The chain uses TRBV29-1 and TRBJ1-1, with D possibly matching TRBD1 (5 bases). Germline-derived CDR1 and CDR2 are SQVTM and ANQGSEA. The CDR3 is 10 residues long. Trimming removed 7 bases from V and 10 bases from J, with 13 bases in between. This chain's CDR3 is CSASGLSAFF. CDR3 nucleotides: TGCAGCGCCTCAGGGTTGTCAGCTTTCTTT.

This chain links TRBV6-6 with TRBJ2-7, with D uncertain. Germline lookup yields CDR1 MNHNY and CDR2 SVGAGI (reference sequence). V lost 2 bases and J 2 bases, leaving 10 bases between the germline ends. This CDR3 spans 14 amino acids. The CDR3 is CASSYPGATYEQYF. The CDR3 DNA sequence: TGTGCCAGCAGTTACCCAGGCGCTACCTACGAGCAGTACTTC.

The rearrangement links TRBV19 to TRBJ1-1, with D unresolved. The germline V gene encodes CDR1 LNHDA and CDR2 SQIVND (reference sequence). V was pared by 7 bases and J by 2 bases, with 5 bases between. The CDR3 covers 11 residues. The CDR3 here is CASIFNTEAFF. The CDR3, as DNA: TGTGCCAGTATCTTCAACACTGAAGCTTTCTTT.

V gene TRBV5-1 combines with J gene TRBJ2-1; D unresolved. V dropped 0 bases and J dropped 0 bases, with 7 bases sitting between them. This CDR3 region has 15 residues. In germline, CDR1 is SGHRS, CDR2 YFSETQ. CDR3 nucleotide sequence: TGCGCCAGCAGCTTGGATCCGTCCTCCTACAATGAGCAGTTCTTC. Translation gives CASSLDPSSYNEQFF.

This clone was detected a few times. The chain couples TRBV27 to TRBJ1-1, with D possibly matching TRBD1 (5 bases). The CDR3 length is 15 residues. Trimming stripped 6 bases from V and 0 bases from J, with 14 bases between. In germline, CDR1 is MNHEY, CDR2 SMNVEV (reference sequence). In DNA form, the CDR3 reads TGTGCCAGCAGCTCGGGGGACTACATGAACACTGAAGCTTTCTTT. It encodes CASSSGDYMNTEAFF.

The chain joins TRBV4-3 to TRBJ2-1; 13 nucleotides line up with TRBD2. The CDR3 is made up of 15 amino acids. V was pared by 2 bases and J by 6 bases, with 1 base of the junction left unmatched. The germline CDR1 and CDR2 sequences are LGHNA and YSLEER. The CDR3 here is CASSQTSGGANEQFF. CDR3 sequence (DNA): TGCGCCAGCAGCCAAACTAGCGGGGGGGCCAATGAGCAGTTCTTC.

The rearrangement joins TRBV7-3 to TRBJ1-1; no firm D call. V lost 0 bases and J lost 1, with 6 bases in between. The CDR3 spans 14 residues. Germline CDR1 and CDR2: SGHTA and FQGTGA. CDR3 nucleotides: TGTGCCAGCAGCTTAACCCCTACGAACACTGAAGCTTTCTTT. Its protein product is CASSLTPTNTEAFF.

The V and J genes are TRBV5-5 and TRBJ2-1; possibly TRBD2 for D (5 bases). CDR1 is SGHKS, CDR2 YYEKEE, per germline (reference sequence). This CDR3 contains 12 residues. V was clipped by 6 bases and J by 8 bases, with 12 bases between them. The CDR3 DNA reads TGTGCCAGCATTGACGAGGGCGATGAGCAGTTCTTC. This codes for CASIDEGDEQFF. Using reference TRBV5-5 and TRBJ2-1 for the parts outside the CDR3, the full variable domain is DAGVTQSPTHLIKTRGQQVTLRCSPISGHKSVSWYQQVLGQGPQFIFQYYEKEERGRGNFPDRFSARQFPNYSSELNVNALLLGDSALYLCASIDEGDEQFFGPGTRLTVL.

Turning to this clone: One junction end disagrees with the germline gene, perhaps due to a read error. The chain combines TRBV7-9 with TRBJ1-2; D call uncertain. The CDR3 has 16 residues. Germline-derived CDR1 and CDR2 are SEHNR and FQNEAQ (reference sequence). As DNA, the CDR3 is TGTGCCAGCAGTTTAGGTGTCGGGGAAGCTAACTATGGCTACACCTTC. This translates into CASSLGVGEANYGYTF. The full variable domain, with the rest looked up from reference TRBV7-9 and TRBJ1-2, is DTGVSQNPRHKITKRGQNVTFRCDPISEHNRLYWYRQTLGQGPEFLTYFQNEAQLEKSRLLSDRFSAERPKGSFSTLEIQRTEQGDSAMYLCASSLGVGEANYGYTFGSGTRLTVV.

The chain couples TRBV2 to TRBJ1-1; D not certain. V was pared by 6 bases and J by 1 base, with 6 bases between. The CDR3 consists of 12 residues. Germline V gene lookup returns CDR1 SNHLY and CDR2 FYNNEI. The CDR3 loop is CASSPWNTEAFF. CDR3 in DNA: TGTGCCAGCAGCCCCTGGAACACTGAAGCTTTCTTT.

The gene calls are TRBV19 and TRBJ2-6, with 8 nucleotides matching TRBD1. Germline V gene sequence: CDR1 LNHDA, CDR2 SQIVND (reference sequence). This CDR3 comprises 14 residues. With 7 bases clipped from V and 4 bases from J, the junction kept 3 bases outside the gene matches. Here the CDR3 reads CASINRGGANVLTF. CDR3 DNA sequence: TGTGCCAGTATTAACAGGGGGGGGGCCAACGTCCTGACTTTC.

This clone occurred once. V and J are TRBV11-1 and TRBJ1-1, with TRBD1 matching over 10 bases. Germline trimming cut 0 bases from V and 4 bases from J; bases unmatched to any gene: 11. This CDR3 is 18 amino acids long. The germline gives CDR1 SGHAT, CDR2 FQDESV (reference sequence). The CDR3 region has the DNA TGTGCCAGCAGCTTAGCGTGGACAGGGGGTTCATTGCGCACTGAAGCTTTCTTT. This encodes CASSLAWTGGSLRTEAFF.

The chain has TRBV5-1 and TRBJ1-5; perhaps TRBD1 as D (5 bases). Deletions cut 5 bases from V and 6 bases from J, with 12 bases between. CDR1 SGHRS and CDR2 YFSETQ come from the germline V gene. This CDR3 has 13 amino acids. Written as DNA, the CDR3 is TGCGCCAGCAGTCCTCAGGGAGGTCAGCCCCAGCATTTT. It yields the protein CASSPQGGQPQHF. The full variable domain, rest sourced from reference TRBV5-1 and TRBJ1-5, is KAGVTQTPRYLIKTRGQQVTLSCSPISGHRSVSWYQQTPGQGLQFLFEYFSETQRNKGNFPGRFSGRQFSNSRSEMNVSTLELGDSALYLCASSPQGGQPQHFGDGTRLSIL.

The rearrangement uses TRBV2 and TRBJ2-4; D uncertain. Trimming removed 4 bases from V and 0 bases from J, with 13 bases in between. The germline CDR1 and CDR2 sequences are SNHLY and FYNNEI. The CDR3 extends over 16 amino acids. The CDR3 sequence is CASSVRVLVAKNIQYF. In DNA form, the CDR3 reads TGTGCCAGCAGTGTTCGGGTCTTAGTAGCCAAAAACATTCAGTACTTC. Full variable domain (rest looked up from reference TRBV2 and TRBJ2-4): EPEVTQTPSHQVTQMGQEVILRCVPISNHLYFYWYRQILGQKVEFLVSFYNNEISEKSEIFDDQFSVERPDGSNFTLKIRSTKLEDSAMYFCASSVRVLVAKNIQYFGAGTRLSVL.

This chain uses TRBV4-3 with TRBJ2-7; D might be TRBD1 (7 bases). The CDR3 has 15 amino acids. V lost 0 bases and J 2 bases, leaving 11 bases between the germline ends. Germline CDR1 reads LGHNA; CDR2 reads YSLEER. CDR3 in DNA: TGCGCCAGCAGCCAAGACCGGGGGACAGCCTACGAGCAGTACTTC. This sequence encodes CASSQDRGTAYEQYF.

This sequence joins TRBV11-3 and TRBJ2-3; 9 nucleotides line up with TRBD2. CDR3 size: 19 residues. V was clipped by 5 bases and J by 4 bases; unmatched bases: 19. Germline loops: CDR1 SGHNT, CDR2 YENEEA. The CDR3 DNA sequence: TGTGCCAGCAGCCCAAGTTCCGGCGGGGGGGCCGAGTCGGCAGATACGCAGTATTTT. Translating gives CASSPSSGGGAESADTQYF.

The chain combines TRBV6-1 with TRBJ2-2; a weak D match, TRBD2 (5 bases). V was clipped by 4 bases and J by 8 bases, with 11 bases between them. The CDR3 is made up of 13 amino acids. CDR1 MNHNS and CDR2 SASEGT come from the germline V gene. CDR3 amino acids: CASSAVSVGELFF. CDR3 DNA sequence: TGTGCCAGCAGTGCGGTTAGCGTAGGGGAGCTGTTTTTT.